The entry that follows covers one T cell receptor (beta chain) sequence. Its antigen is not known. One end of the junction varies from germline; a read error may be responsible. TCR beta VDJ and CDR3 profiles were obtained from a genomic DNA template. MiXCR, run by TCRdb on the reads, gives a single entry per CDR3 protein. This table holds about 400,000 distinct CDR3 sequences, about 70% found once. This specimen belongs to a study of CD8+CD57+ T cells in acquired aplastic anemia. Turning to the study itself: Sorting CD4+ and CD8+ cells gave DNA averaging about 3.3 ug. Study-wide results and limits: Around 30 was the count of CD8+ CDR3 sequences that patients shared with controls.

The germline gives CDR1 DFQATT, CDR2 SNEGSKA (reference sequence). CDR3 size: 12 residues. The sample comprised sorted CD4+, CD8+, or CD8+CD57+ T cells (not recorded which) from PBMCs. The origin of this receptor is a human donor in good health, serving as a control. The chain uses TRBV20-1 and TRBJ1-1; TRBD1 matches 7 bases. CDR3 loop: CGARQGQIEAFF. CDR3 DNA sequence: TGCGGTGCCAGACAGGGTCAGATAGAGGCTTTCTTT.